This TCR beta chain originates from a study of Graves' ophthalmopathy and Graves' hyperthyroidism. The CDR3 has 13 amino acids. Trimming took off 4 bases at V and 11 bases at J, with 17 bases between the two ends. Per germline, CDR1 SGHDN and CDR2 FVKESK. Study-wide points: A 13-signature model separated ophthalmopathy from stable hyperthyroidism, reaching approximately 88% sensitivity and 80% to 83% specificity cross-validated.

The TCR beta CDR3 regions underwent amplification from RNA transcripts. First-round RT-PCR used HTBI primers; second-round multiplex PCR followed. Using its own MiXCR run on the multiplex PCR reads, TCRdb lists one record per CDR3 protein. The sample carries some 48,000 distinct CDR3 sequences, around 45% recorded once. For this clonotype: Its target is not known. Given the absence of the conserved phenylalanine or tryptophan at the CDR3 end, a read error is likely.

Those donors who had ophthalmopathy presented with moderate-to-severe activity, a CAS of ≥3, a NOSPECS of ≥4 and a duration under 3 months. Exclusion criteria comprised other autoimmune diseases, uncontrolled infections, pregnancy or lactation in patients. The specimen was peripheral blood. This clonotype was sampled from an adult man with Graves' ophthalmopathy. V gene TRBV14 combines with J gene TRBJ1-2; no firm D call. CDR3 in DNA: TGTGCCAGCAGCCGCGTATGTAGTGGTGGGTACACCTTA. Translating it yields CASSRVCSGGYTL.